One sample yielded the 11 T cell receptor beta chains listed below, sequenced in a study of tumor-infiltrating lymphocytes in primary liver carcinoma. Starting material of 400 to 600 ng total RNA yielded TCR beta cDNA via a constant-region primer. Employing slightly modified ARM-PCR, three nested multiplex PCR rounds were run, and these gave rise to the TCR beta libraries. TRBV1-TRBV30 forward and Cbeta reverse primers drove the first two roughly 10-cycle rounds. TCRdb processed the multiplex PCR reads anew with MiXCR; each CDR3 protein has one entry. The sample gives about 22,000 distinct CDR3 sequences, approximately 80% of which show up once; 35% to 45% is in the top ten. The roughly 19-32 mg bulk tissue piece was not sorted before simultaneous RNA and DNA extraction. The specimen was liver tumor tissue from sampling region 2. As for subset: tumor region T2, inferior pole. The receptors derive from a woman aged 25 to 39 with primary liver carcinoma and hepatitis B virus infection.

Points on this clonotype: Mismatch with germline at one junction end may stem from a read error. The J gene is TRBJ1-1, the V gene TRBV11-2; D call uncertain. The CDR3 consists of 15 residues. The germline V gene encodes CDR1 SGHAT and CDR2 FQNNGV. The CDR3 coding sequence is TGTGCTAGCAGCTTAAAAAGAAGGAGGTTAAATGTAGCTTTCTTT. Encoded protein: CASSLKRRRLNVAFF.

Concerning this clonotype: This is likely a read error, given that the CDR3 carries no conserved phenylalanine or tryptophan at its end. In nucleotides, the CDR3 is TGTGCCAGCAGCTTTCAGGCTTCTAACACAGATACGCAGTATTCT. Amino acid sequence: CASSFQASNTDTQYS. The rearrangement joins TRBV11-2 to TRBJ2-3; no firm D call. The V end lost 3 bases, the J end lost 2 bases, and 12 bases lay between the germline ends. The CDR3 consists of 15 residues. Per germline, CDR1 SGHAT and CDR2 FQNNGV.

As concerns this clonotype: Because it lacks the conserved phenylalanine or tryptophan at the end, this CDR3 is likely a read error. The chain links TRBV12-3 or TRBV12-4 to TRBJ2-1; possibly TRBD2 for D (6 bases). The V end was cut by 6 bases, the J end by 9 bases, with 21 bases between. The CDR3 covers 15 residues. CDR3 coding DNA: TGTGCCAGCAGCATGTCCGGGACTGGCGGACTTGAGCAGTTCTAC. Its translation is CASSMSGTGGLEQFY.

Remarks on this clonotype: A read error may produce the germline difference seen at one junction end. In DNA, the CDR3 is TGTGCTAGCAGCCTGTCCGAGACTAACGGACTTGAGCAGTTCTTC. Translation gives CASSLSETNGLEQFF. The rearrangement links TRBV12-3 or TRBV12-4 to TRBJ2-1, with a possible D match to TRBD2 (5 bases). CDR3 size: 15 residues.

A word on this clonotype: The junction departs from germline at one end; a sequencing error may be responsible. V is TRBV7-9 and J is TRBJ1-5; D unclear. The CDR3 is made up of 14 amino acids. The V gene's germline CDR1 is SEHNR and CDR2 FQNEAQ (reference sequence). The CDR3 DNA reads TGTGCCAGCATCCCTCGGGAGAACAATCAGCCTCAGCATTTT. This translates into CASIPRENNQPQHF.

A remark on this clonotype: At one end, the junction sequence differs from germline, possibly due to a read error. The V and J genes are TRBV6-2 or TRBV6-3 and TRBJ2-7; possible D gene TRBD1, 5 bases. CDR1 is MNHEY and CDR2 is SVGEGT in the germline V gene. This CDR3 is 16 amino acids long. The CDR3 here is CASTFAPGAGDYEQYF. The CDR3 DNA follows: TGCGCCAGCACCTTTGCTCCTGGGGCAGGAGACTACGAGCAGTACTTC.

The chain employs TRBV5-4 and TRBJ2-3; weak D call: TRBD2 (5 bases). Trimming stripped 8 bases from V and 3 bases from J, with 28 bases between. CDR1 is SGHNT, CDR2 YYREEE, per germline (reference sequence). The CDR3 loop spans 18 amino acids. CDR3 in amino acids: CASSNPAASWTRTDTQYF. The CDR3 DNA reads TGTGCCAGTAGTAACCCGGCGGCTAGCTGGACTCGGACAGATACGCAGTATTTT. Full variable domain (missing parts from reference TRBV5-4 and TRBJ2-3): ETGVTQSPTHLIKTRGQQVTLRCSSQSGHNTVSWYQQALGQGPQFIFQYYREEENGRGNFPPRFSGLQFPNYSSELNVNALELDDSALYLCASSNPAASWTRTDTQYFGPGTRLTVL.

CDR3 bases: TGTGCCAATAGCTTTTTGATGACAGCCGCTGAGACCCAGTACTTC. This sequence encodes CANSFLMTAAETQYF. The chain recombines TRBV11-2 with TRBJ2-5; a weak D match, TRBD1 (5 bases). Germline assignment: CDR1 SGHAT and CDR2 FQNNGV. The CDR3 covers 15 residues. Trimming pared 10 bases from V and 5 bases from J, leaving 23 bases between.

This clonotype was seen many times. Relative to the germline gene, one junction end is altered; a read error may explain this. This CDR3 is CATSPSRERFF. The CDR3, as DNA: TGTGCCACCTCCCCGTCGAGGGAGCGGTTCTTC. The V and J genes are TRBV6-2 or TRBV6-3 and TRBJ2-1; a possible D gene is TRBD2 (5 bases). Germline V lookup: CDR1 MNHEY, CDR2 SVGEGT. This CDR3 comprises 11 residues.

The chain has TRBV30 and TRBJ2-3; perhaps TRBD2 as D (5 bases). Germline assignment: CDR1 GTSNPN and CDR2 SVGIG (reference sequence). The CDR3 consists of 14 residues. V was clipped by 0 bases and J by 7 bases, with 14 bases between them. CDR3 DNA sequence: TGTGCCTGGAGTGTGGTCGGGGTGGAACATACGCAGTATTTT. Protein product: CAWSVVGVEHTQYF.

On this clonotype: A much larger clone differs from this one at a single base, so this may be a read error. DNA for the CDR3: TGTGCCGGCAGTCCTCGGGAGGGGAGGTCCTACAATGAGCAGTTCTTC. Its translation: CAGSPREGRSYNEQFF. This chain links TRBV28 with TRBJ2-1; 8 nucleotides line up with TRBD2. This CDR3 region has 16 residues. The germline gives CDR1 MDHEN, CDR2 SYDVKM.